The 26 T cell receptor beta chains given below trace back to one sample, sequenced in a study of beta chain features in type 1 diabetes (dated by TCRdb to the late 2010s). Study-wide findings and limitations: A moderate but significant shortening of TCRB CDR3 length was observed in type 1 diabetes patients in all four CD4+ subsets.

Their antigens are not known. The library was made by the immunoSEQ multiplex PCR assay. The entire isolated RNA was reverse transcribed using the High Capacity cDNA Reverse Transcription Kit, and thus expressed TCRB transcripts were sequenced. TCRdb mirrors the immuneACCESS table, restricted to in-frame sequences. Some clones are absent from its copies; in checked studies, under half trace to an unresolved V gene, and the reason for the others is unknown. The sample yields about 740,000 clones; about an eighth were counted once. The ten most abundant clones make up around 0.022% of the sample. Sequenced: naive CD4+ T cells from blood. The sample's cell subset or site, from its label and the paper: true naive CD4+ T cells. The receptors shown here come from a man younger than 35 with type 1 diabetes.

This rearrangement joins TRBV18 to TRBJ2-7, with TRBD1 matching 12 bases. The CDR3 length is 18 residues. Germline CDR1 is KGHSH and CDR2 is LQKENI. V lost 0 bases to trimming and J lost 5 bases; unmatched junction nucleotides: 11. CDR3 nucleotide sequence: TGTGCCAGCTCACCACCGGGACAGGGGGCCTTAGGAGGAAACGAGCAGTACTTC. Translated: CASSPPGQGALGGNEQYF.

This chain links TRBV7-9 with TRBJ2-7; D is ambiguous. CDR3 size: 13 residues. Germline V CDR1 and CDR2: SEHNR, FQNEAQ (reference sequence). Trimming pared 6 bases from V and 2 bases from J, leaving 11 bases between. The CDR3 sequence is CASSVNTPYEQYF. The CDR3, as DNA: TGTGCCAGCAGTGTGAACACCCCCTACGAGCAGTACTTC.

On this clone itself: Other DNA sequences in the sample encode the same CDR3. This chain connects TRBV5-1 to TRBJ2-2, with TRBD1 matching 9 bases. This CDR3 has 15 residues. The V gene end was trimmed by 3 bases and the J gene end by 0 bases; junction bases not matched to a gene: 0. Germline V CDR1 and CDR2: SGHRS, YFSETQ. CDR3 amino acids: CASSWTGANTGELFF. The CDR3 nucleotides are TGCGCCAGCAGCTGGACAGGGGCGAACACCGGGGAGCTGTTTTTT. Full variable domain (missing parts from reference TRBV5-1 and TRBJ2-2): KAGVTQTPRYLIKTRGQQVTLSCSPISGHRSVSWYQQTPGQGLQFLFEYFSETQRNKGNFPGRFSGRQFSNSRSEMNVSTLELGDSALYLCASSWTGANTGELFFGEGSRLTVL.

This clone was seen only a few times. The CDR3 region is CAIQGIDTQYF. DNA of the CDR3: TGTGCCATCCAAGGGATCGATACGCAGTATTTT. This chain connects TRBV25-1 to TRBJ2-3; D is ambiguous. This CDR3 is 11 amino acids long. V was cut by 10 bases and J by 6 bases, with 11 bases left in between. CDR1 and CDR2 (germline): MGHDK, SYGVNS.

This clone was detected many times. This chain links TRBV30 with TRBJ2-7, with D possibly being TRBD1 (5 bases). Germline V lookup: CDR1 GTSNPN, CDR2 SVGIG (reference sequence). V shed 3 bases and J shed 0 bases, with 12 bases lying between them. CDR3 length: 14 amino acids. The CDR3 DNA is TGTGCCTGGAGAGACGGAGACAGCTCCTACGAGCAGTACTTC. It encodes CAWRDGDSSYEQYF.

The CDR3 coding sequence is TGCGCCAGCAGCTTCCGCCCGGGACGGATGAACACTGAAGCTTTCTTT. This sequence encodes CASSFRPGRMNTEAFF. This rearrangement joins TRBV5-1 to TRBJ1-1; a possible D gene is TRBD1 (5 bases). V gave up 2 bases and J gave up 0 bases, with 14 bases separating them. This CDR3 has 16 residues. The germline V gene encodes CDR1 SGHRS and CDR2 YFSETQ.

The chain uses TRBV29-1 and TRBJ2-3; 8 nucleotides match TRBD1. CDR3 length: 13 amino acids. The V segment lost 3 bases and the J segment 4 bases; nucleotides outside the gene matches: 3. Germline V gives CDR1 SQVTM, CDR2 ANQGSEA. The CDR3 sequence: CSVDGQGSDTQYF. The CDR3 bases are TGCAGCGTTGACGGACAGGGCTCAGATACGCAGTATTTT.

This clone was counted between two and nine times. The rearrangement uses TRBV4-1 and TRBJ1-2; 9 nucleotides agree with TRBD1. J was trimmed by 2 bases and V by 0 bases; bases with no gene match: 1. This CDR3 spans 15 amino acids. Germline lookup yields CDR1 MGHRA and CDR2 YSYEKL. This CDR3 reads CASSQEGTGNYGYTF. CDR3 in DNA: TGCGCCAGCAGCCAAGAAGGGACAGGGAACTATGGCTACACCTTC.

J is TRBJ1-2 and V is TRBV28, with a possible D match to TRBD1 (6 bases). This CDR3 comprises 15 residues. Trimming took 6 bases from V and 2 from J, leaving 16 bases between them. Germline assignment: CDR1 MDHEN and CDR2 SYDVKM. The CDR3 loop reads CASSPGHSSNYGYTF. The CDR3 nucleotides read TGTGCCAGCAGCCCGGGACATTCGTCCAACTATGGCTACACCTTC.

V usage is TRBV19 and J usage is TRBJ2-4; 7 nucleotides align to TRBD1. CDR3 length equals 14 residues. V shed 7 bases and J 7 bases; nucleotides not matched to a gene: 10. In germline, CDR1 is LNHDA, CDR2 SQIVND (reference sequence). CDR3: CASNGQEKGNIQYF. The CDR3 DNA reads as TGTGCCAGTAATGGACAGGAAAAAGGCAACATTCAGTACTTC.

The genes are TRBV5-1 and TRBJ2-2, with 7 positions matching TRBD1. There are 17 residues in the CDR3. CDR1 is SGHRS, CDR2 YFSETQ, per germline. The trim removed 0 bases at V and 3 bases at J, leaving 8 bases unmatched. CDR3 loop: CASSLEATGSYTGELFF. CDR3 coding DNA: TGCGCCAGCAGCTTGGAGGCGACAGGGTCTTACACCGGGGAGCTGTTTTTT.

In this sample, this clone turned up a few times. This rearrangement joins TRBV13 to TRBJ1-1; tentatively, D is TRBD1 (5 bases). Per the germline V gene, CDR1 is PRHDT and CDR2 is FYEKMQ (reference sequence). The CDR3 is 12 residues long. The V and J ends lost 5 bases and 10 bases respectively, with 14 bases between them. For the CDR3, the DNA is TGTGCCAGCAGCGCCTTGGGGCAGGGAGCTTTCTTT. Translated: CASSALGQGAFF.

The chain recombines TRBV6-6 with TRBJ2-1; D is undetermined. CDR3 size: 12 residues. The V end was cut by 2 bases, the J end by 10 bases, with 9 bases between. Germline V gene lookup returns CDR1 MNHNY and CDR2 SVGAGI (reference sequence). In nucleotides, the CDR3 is TGTGCCAGCAGTTACCCGATGGGGGAGCAGTTCTTC. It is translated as CASSYPMGEQFF.

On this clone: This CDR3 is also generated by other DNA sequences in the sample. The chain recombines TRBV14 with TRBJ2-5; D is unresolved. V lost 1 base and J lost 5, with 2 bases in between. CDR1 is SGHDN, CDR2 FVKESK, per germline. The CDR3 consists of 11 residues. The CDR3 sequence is CASSQVETQYF. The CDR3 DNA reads TGTGCCAGCAGCCAAGTCGAGACCCAGTACTTC.

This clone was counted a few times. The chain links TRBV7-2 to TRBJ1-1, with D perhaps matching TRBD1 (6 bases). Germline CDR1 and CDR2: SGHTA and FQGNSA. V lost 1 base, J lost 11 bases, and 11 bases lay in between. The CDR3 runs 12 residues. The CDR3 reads CASSLGGASAFF. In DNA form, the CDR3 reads TGTGCCAGCAGCTTAGGGGGGGCGAGTGCTTTCTTT.

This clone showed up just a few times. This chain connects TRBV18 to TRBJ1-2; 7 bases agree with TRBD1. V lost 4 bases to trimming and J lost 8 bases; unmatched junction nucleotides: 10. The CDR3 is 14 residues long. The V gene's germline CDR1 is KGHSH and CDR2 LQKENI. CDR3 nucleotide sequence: TGTGCCAGCTCACGCCGAACAGGGGATGAGGGCTACACCTTC. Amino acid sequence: CASSRRTGDEGYTF.

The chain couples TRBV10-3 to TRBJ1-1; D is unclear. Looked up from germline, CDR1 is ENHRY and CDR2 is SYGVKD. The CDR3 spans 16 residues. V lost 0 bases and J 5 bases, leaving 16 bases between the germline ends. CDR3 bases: TGTGCCATCAGTGAGTCGATGGTAGGGATTGGGACTGAAGCTTTCTTT. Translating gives CAISESMVGIGTEAFF.

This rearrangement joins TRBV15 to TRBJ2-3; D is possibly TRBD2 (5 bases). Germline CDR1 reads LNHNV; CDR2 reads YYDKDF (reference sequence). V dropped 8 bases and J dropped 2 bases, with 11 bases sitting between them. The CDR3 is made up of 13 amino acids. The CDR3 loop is CATARAITDTQYF. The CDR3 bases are TGTGCCACCGCGAGGGCCATCACAGATACGCAGTATTTT.

For the CDR3, the DNA is TGTGCCAGCAGTGACTCCCGGACAGGGGGCTATGGCTACACCTTC. Protein sequence: CASSDSRTGGYGYTF. The chain recombines TRBV25-1 with TRBJ1-2; 10 nucleotides align to TRBD1. This CDR3 has 15 amino acids. The V gene's germline CDR1 is MGHDK and CDR2 SYGVNS. Losses at the gene ends were 3 bases for V and 4 bases for J; bases not matched to a gene: 5.

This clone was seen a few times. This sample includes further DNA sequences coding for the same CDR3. The CDR3: CATSRDPANTEAFF. The CDR3 DNA sequence: TGTGCCACCAGCAGGGATCCGGCGAACACTGAAGCTTTCTTT. The chain recombines TRBV15 with TRBJ1-1, with unresolved D. V lost 3 bases, J lost 1 base, and 9 bases lay in between. Germline V CDR1 and CDR2: LNHNV, YYDKDF (reference sequence). This CDR3 region has 14 residues. The full variable domain, completed using reference TRBV15 and TRBJ1-1, is DAMVIQNPRYQVTQFGKPVTLSCSQTLNHNVMYWYQQKSSQAPKLLFHYYDKDFNNEADTPDNFQSRRPNTSFCFLDIRSPGLGDTAMYLCATSRDPANTEAFFGQGTRLTVV.

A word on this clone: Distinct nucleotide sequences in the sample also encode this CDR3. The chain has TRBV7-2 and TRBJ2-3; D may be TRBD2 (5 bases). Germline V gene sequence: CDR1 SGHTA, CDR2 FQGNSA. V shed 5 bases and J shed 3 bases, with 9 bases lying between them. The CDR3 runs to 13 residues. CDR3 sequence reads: CASSPPGTDTQYF. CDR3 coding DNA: TGTGCCAGCAGCCCGCCGGGGACAGATACGCAGTATTTT. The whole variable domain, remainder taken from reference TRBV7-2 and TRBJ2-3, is GAGVSQSPSNKVTEKGKDVELRCDPISGHTALYWYRQSLGQGLEFLIYFQGNSAPDKSGLPSDRFSAERTGGSVSTLTIQRTQQEDSAVYLCASSPPGTDTQYFGPGTRLTVL.

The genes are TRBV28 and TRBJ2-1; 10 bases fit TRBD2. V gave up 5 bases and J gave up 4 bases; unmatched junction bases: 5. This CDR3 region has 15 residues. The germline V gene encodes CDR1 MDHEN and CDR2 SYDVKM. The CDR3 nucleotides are TGTGCCAGCAGTCCCGGGACTAGCGCTTACAATGAGCAGTTCTTC. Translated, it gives CASSPGTSAYNEQFF.

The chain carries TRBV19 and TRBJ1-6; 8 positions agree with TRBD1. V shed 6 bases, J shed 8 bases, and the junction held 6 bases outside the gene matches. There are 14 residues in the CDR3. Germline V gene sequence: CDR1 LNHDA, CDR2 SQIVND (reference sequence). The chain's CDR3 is CASSGQGGDSPLHF. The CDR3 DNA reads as TGTGCCAGTAGCGGACAGGGAGGAGATTCACCCCTCCACTTT.

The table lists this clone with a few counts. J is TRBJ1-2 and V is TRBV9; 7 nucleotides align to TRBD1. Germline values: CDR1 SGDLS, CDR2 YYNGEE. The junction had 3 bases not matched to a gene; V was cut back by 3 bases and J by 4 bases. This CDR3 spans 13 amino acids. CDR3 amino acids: CASSATGTYGYTF. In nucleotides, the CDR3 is TGTGCCAGCAGCGCGACAGGGACCTATGGCTACACCTTC.

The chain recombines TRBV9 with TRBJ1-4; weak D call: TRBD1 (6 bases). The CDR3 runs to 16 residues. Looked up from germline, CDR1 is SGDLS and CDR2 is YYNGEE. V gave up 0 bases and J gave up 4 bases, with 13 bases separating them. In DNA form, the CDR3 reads TGTGCCAGCAGCGTAGCTAGTGGACAGAGTAATGAAAAACTGTTTTTT. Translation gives CASSVASGQSNEKLFF.

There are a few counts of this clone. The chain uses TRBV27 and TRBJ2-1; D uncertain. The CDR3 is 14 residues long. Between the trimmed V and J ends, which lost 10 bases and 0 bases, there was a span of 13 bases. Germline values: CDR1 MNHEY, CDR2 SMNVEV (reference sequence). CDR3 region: CATMGTNSYNEQFF. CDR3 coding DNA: TGTGCCACAATGGGTACCAACTCCTACAATGAGCAGTTCTTC.